This is a list of T cell receptor beta chains from one sample in a study of T cell changes during pregnancy in multiple sclerosis. The table came from immunoSEQ multiplex PCR; TCRdb's copy has only in-frame clones and leaves some out. In the table there are 50,000 to 75,000 clones, roughly 93% of which are singletons. The sequencing used CD8+ T cells from peripheral blood mononuclear cells, collected in the third trimester of pregnancy. Receptors were obtained from a female donor with multiple sclerosis, enrolled in a pregnancy study. CDR3s include the opening cysteine and the closing phenylalanine or tryptophan. Fields, in order: D gene, V gene, J gene, clone size, CDR3 DNA, CDR3 protein. A D gene is named only where the DNA matches it firmly. Where a row states a size, it is once, few, many or the class of an expanded clone; other rows omit it.

d_call: TRBD1; v_call: TRBV7-9; j_call: TRBJ2-7; clone_size: .; cdr3_nt: TGTGCCAGCAGCTTAGCGGGGACAGGGGCCTACGAGCAGTACTTC; cdr3_aa: CASSLAGTGAYEQYF
d_call: .; v_call: TRBV6-1; j_call: TRBJ1-2; clone_size: .; cdr3_nt: TGTGCCAGCCTTACCTGGGGGGTTGAGAACTATGGCTACACCTTC; cdr3_aa: CASLTWGVENYGYTF
d_call: .; v_call: TRBV6-6; j_call: TRBJ2-7; clone_size: .; cdr3_nt: TGTGCCAGCAGTTACTCGATGCGGGAGCAGTACTTC; cdr3_aa: CASSYSMREQYF
d_call: .; v_call: TRBV7-8; j_call: TRBJ1-4; clone_size: .; cdr3_nt: TGTGCCAGCAGCTTAAGTCGAACAGCTGGAAATGAAAAACTGTTTTTT; cdr3_aa: CASSLSRTAGNEKLFF
d_call: .; v_call: TRBV19; j_call: TRBJ2-1; clone_size: .; cdr3_nt: TGTGCCAGTAGTATAGAACTAGTCAATGAGCAGTTCTTC; cdr3_aa: CASSIELVNEQFF
d_call: TRBD2; v_call: TRBV4-2; j_call: TRBJ2-7; clone_size: .; cdr3_nt: TGTGCCAGCAGCCAAGAGATACTAGCGGGAGGGCCCTACGAGCAGTACTTC; cdr3_aa: CASSQEILAGGPYEQYF
d_call: .; v_call: TRBV6-1; j_call: TRBJ1-3; clone_size: .; cdr3_nt: TGTGCCAGCCGAGAGTTTAACTCTGGAAACACCATATATTTT; cdr3_aa: CASREFNSGNTIYF
d_call: .; v_call: TRBV7-9; j_call: TRBJ1-2; clone_size: .; cdr3_nt: TGTGCCAGCAGCTTAATGGCATATGGCTACACCTTC; cdr3_aa: CASSLMAYGYTF
d_call: TRBD2; v_call: TRBV7-8; j_call: TRBJ2-3; clone_size: .; cdr3_nt: TGTGCCAGCAGCCTAAGACTAGCGGGGTTCACAGATACGCAGTATTTT; cdr3_aa: CASSLRLAGFTDTQYF
d_call: TRBD1; v_call: TRBV11-2; j_call: TRBJ2-7; clone_size: .; cdr3_nt: TGTGCCAGCAGCTTCGGACAGGGGGACTACGAGCAGTACTTC; cdr3_aa: CASSFGQGDYEQYF
d_call: .; v_call: TRBV25-1; j_call: TRBJ2-3; clone_size: .; cdr3_nt: TGTGCCAGCAGTGAATACGGGGGAGTAGATACGCAGTATTTT; cdr3_aa: CASSEYGGVDTQYF
d_call: .; v_call: TRBV7-9; j_call: TRBJ2-3; clone_size: .; cdr3_nt: TGTGCCTCTTCGGGGGGCCCATCTTACCTCACAGATACGCAGTATTTT; cdr3_aa: CASSGGPSYLTDTQYF
d_call: .; v_call: TRBV2; j_call: TRBJ2-3; clone_size: .; cdr3_nt: TGTGCCAGGAGAAACCCAGATACGCAGTATTTT; cdr3_aa: CARRNPDTQYF
d_call: .; v_call: TRBV2; j_call: TRBJ1-2; clone_size: few; cdr3_nt: TGTGCCAGCAGTGGGTCGGTACGTGGCTACACCTTC; cdr3_aa: CASSGSVRGYTF
d_call: .; v_call: TRBV19; j_call: TRBJ2-1; clone_size: .; cdr3_nt: TGTGCCACTGATGGGGGGATTGAGGGCAATGAGCAGTTCTTC; cdr3_aa: CATDGGIEGNEQFF
d_call: .; v_call: TRBV19; j_call: TRBJ2-2; clone_size: once; cdr3_nt: TGTGCCAGTACCATAGGGGCCGGGGAGCTGTTTTTT; cdr3_aa: CASTIGAGELFF
d_call: TRBD2; v_call: TRBV19; j_call: TRBJ2-5; clone_size: .; cdr3_nt: TGTGCCAGTAGTATAGGGCTAGCGGGAGGTCGAGAGACCCAGTACTTC; cdr3_aa: CASSIGLAGGRETQYF
d_call: TRBD2; v_call: TRBV27; j_call: TRBJ2-7; clone_size: once; cdr3_nt: TGTGCCAGCAGTGCGACGGGGGGCTACGAGCAGTACTTC; cdr3_aa: CASSATGGYEQYF
d_call: TRBD2; v_call: TRBV7-6; j_call: TRBJ2-7; clone_size: .; cdr3_nt: TGTGCCAGCAGCCTGGGTTCTAGCGGCGAGCAGTACTTC; cdr3_aa: CASSLGSSGEQYF
d_call: TRBD2; v_call: TRBV7-7; j_call: TRBJ2-2; clone_size: .; cdr3_nt: TGTGCCAGCAGCTTCAGACTAGCGGGGAACACCGGGGAGCTGTTTTTT; cdr3_aa: CASSFRLAGNTGELFF
d_call: .; v_call: TRBV19; j_call: TRBJ2-1; clone_size: .; cdr3_nt: TGTGCCAGTAGTATAGGCAGGGGAAATGAGCAGTTCTTC; cdr3_aa: CASSIGRGNEQFF
d_call: .; v_call: TRBV14; j_call: TRBJ2-7; clone_size: .; cdr3_nt: TGTGCCAGCAGTCTTAGGGGGAACTCCTACGAGCAGTACTTC; cdr3_aa: CASSLRGNSYEQYF
d_call: .; v_call: TRBV25-1; j_call: TRBJ2-7; clone_size: .; cdr3_nt: TGTGCCAGCATGGGGGGCGAGCAGTACTTC; cdr3_aa: CASMGGEQYF
d_call: TRBD1; v_call: TRBV27; j_call: TRBJ2-7; clone_size: .; cdr3_nt: TGTGCCAGCAGTTCGGACAGGGTGCCCCCGACCTACGAGCAGTACTTC; cdr3_aa: CASSSDRVPPTYEQYF
d_call: .; v_call: TRBV2; j_call: TRBJ2-7; clone_size: .; cdr3_nt: TGTGCCAGCAGTTCAACTTTGTCCTCCTACGAGCAGTACTTC; cdr3_aa: CASSSTLSSYEQYF
d_call: .; v_call: TRBV27; j_call: TRBJ2-1; clone_size: .; cdr3_nt: TGTGCCAGCAGTTTACGTAAAAATGAGCAGTTCTTC; cdr3_aa: CASSLRKNEQFF
d_call: TRBD1; v_call: TRBV7-9; j_call: TRBJ2-7; clone_size: .; cdr3_nt: TGTGCCAGCAGCAAGGGACAGGGCTACGAGCAGTACTTC; cdr3_aa: CASSKGQGYEQYF
d_call: .; v_call: TRBV9; j_call: TRBJ2-3; clone_size: .; cdr3_nt: TGTGCCAGCAGCCCATTTGGCGGGTCCACAGATACGCAGTATTTT; cdr3_aa: CASSPFGGSTDTQYF
d_call: .; v_call: TRBV5-4; j_call: TRBJ1-4; clone_size: .; cdr3_nt: TGTGCCAGCAGCTTGGGTCCCGGGTTTGAGAATGAAAAACTGTTTTTT; cdr3_aa: CASSLGPGFENEKLFF
d_call: .; v_call: TRBV11-2; j_call: TRBJ1-2; clone_size: .; cdr3_nt: TGTGCCAGCAGTACCCCCGCGGGGAATGGCTACACCTTC; cdr3_aa: CASSTPAGNGYTF
d_call: .; v_call: TRBV13; j_call: TRBJ1-1; clone_size: once; cdr3_nt: TGTGCCAGCAGCGCTGCAGGGGTTAGGACTGAAGCTTTCTTT; cdr3_aa: CASSAAGVRTEAFF
d_call: .; v_call: TRBV27; j_call: TRBJ1-2; clone_size: .; cdr3_nt: TGTGCCAGCAGTCCAGTGGACAGTCTCTACGGCTACACCTTC; cdr3_aa: CASSPVDSLYGYTF
d_call: .; v_call: TRBV5-6; j_call: TRBJ2-4; clone_size: few; cdr3_nt: TGTGCCAGCAGCTTGGCCCTTCCTAAGACAGGCGATGGCAAAAACATTCAGTACTTC; cdr3_aa: CASSLALPKTGDGKNIQYF
d_call: .; v_call: TRBV7-8; j_call: TRBJ2-7; clone_size: .; cdr3_nt: TGTGCCAGCAGCCCAAGGTTAGTCGACTGGAGGTACGAGCAGTACTTC; cdr3_aa: CASSPRLVDWRYEQYF
d_call: .; v_call: TRBV5-1; j_call: TRBJ1-4; clone_size: once; cdr3_nt: TGCGCCAGCAGCGAGATTGCAACTAATGAAAAACTGTTTTTT; cdr3_aa: CASSEIATNEKLFF
d_call: .; v_call: TRBV7-9; j_call: TRBJ1-4; clone_size: .; cdr3_nt: TGTGCCAGCAGCTCACCACAGGGTTCTAATGAAAAACTGTTTTTT; cdr3_aa: CASSSPQGSNEKLFF
d_call: .; v_call: TRBV5-4; j_call: TRBJ2-1; clone_size: .; cdr3_nt: TGTGCCAGCAGCCGGTCAGGGCGCTCCTACAATGAGCAGTTCTTC; cdr3_aa: CASSRSGRSYNEQFF
d_call: .; v_call: TRBV6-1; j_call: TRBJ2-1; clone_size: .; cdr3_nt: TGTGCCAGCAGTGAAGCGGGAGGCTCCTACAATGAGCAGTTCTTC; cdr3_aa: CASSEAGGSYNEQFF
d_call: TRBD1; v_call: TRBV19; j_call: TRBJ1-5; clone_size: .; cdr3_nt: TGTGCCAGTAGTATAGCGGGACAGGGGAAGAGCAATCAGCCCCAGCATTTT; cdr3_aa: CASSIAGQGKSNQPQHF
d_call: TRBD1; v_call: TRBV27; j_call: TRBJ2-7; clone_size: .; cdr3_nt: TGTGCCAGCAGTTATCGGACAGGGTCAAGCTACGAGCAGTACTTC; cdr3_aa: CASSYRTGSSYEQYF
d_call: .; v_call: TRBV4-1; j_call: TRBJ2-1; clone_size: .; cdr3_nt: TGCGCCAGCAGCGCATACGCCGCCGGACAGTACAATGAGCAGTTCTTC; cdr3_aa: CASSAYAAGQYNEQFF